This T cell receptor beta chain stems from a study of OX40 agonist ivuxolimab in advanced cancers. Study as a whole: The study enrolled dose-escalation patients with hepatocellular carcinoma, melanoma, renal cell or head and neck cancer.

Libraries were prepared by immunoSEQ multiplex PCR; TCRdb keeps only in-frame clonotypes and omits some of them. The data show about 78,000 clones, roughly nine tenths seen once. No patient had autoimmune disease or received systemic immunosuppression. Study-level findings and limits: Among the lowest peripheral clonal expansion occurred in 0.1-3.0 mg/kg partial responders. Fewer expanded clones were found on average in CD4+ than in CD8+ T cells.

V lost 5 bases, J lost 4 bases, and 18 bases lay in between. Per the germline V gene, CDR1 is SGHNT and CDR2 is YENEEA. The CDR3 has 16 residues. Concerning this clone itself: Its specificity is not known.

The material sequenced was CD4+ or CD8+ T cells sorted from blood, taken in a trial of the OX40 agonist ivuxolimab. The rearrangement links TRBV11-3 to TRBJ2-1; perhaps TRBD2 as D (6 bases). The TCR comes from an adult with an advanced solid tumor such as melanoma, head and neck, liver or kidney cancer. The CDR3 is CASSPGGATLYNEQFF. The CDR3 DNA reads TGTGCCAGCAGCCCCGGGGGAGCCACCCTTTACAATGAGCAGTTCTTC.